This TCR beta chain was identified in a study of Graves' ophthalmopathy and Graves' hyperthyroidism. The authors amplified TCR beta CDR3 regions from RNA transcripts. Following a first-round RT-PCR that used HTBI primers, a second-round multiplex PCR was carried out. TCRdb redid the calling of the multiplex PCR reads with MiXCR, one entry per CDR3 protein. The repertoire holds almost 750,000 distinct CDR3 sequences, with 40% as singletons. Each donor who had ophthalmopathy showed moderate-to-severe activity, a CAS of ≥3, a NOSPECS of ≥4, and a duration under 3 months. Trimming left V 6 bases short and J 4 bases short, with 19 bases between. The V gene's germline CDR1 is SQVTM and CDR2 ANQGSEA. CDR3 size: 14 residues. There are many counts of this clonotype.

Sequenced: peripheral blood. This sequence joins TRBV29-1 and TRBJ2-7; D is possibly TRBD2 (7 bases). This TCR derives from an adult man with Graves' ophthalmopathy. CDR3 DNA sequence: TGCAGCGTCGCGGGACACTTCGGGGGGTACGAGCAGTACTTC. The encoded protein is CSVAGHFGGYEQYF.